The clone carrying this TCR beta chain is labeled medium-sized (0.01 to 0.1%). Its antigen is not identified. This specimen belongs to a study of T cell repertoires in aging, cancer and after chemotherapy. Study information: The whole study produced a dataset of millions of TCR reads.

With V trimmed by 3 bases and J by 0 bases, 5 bases remained unmatched. CDR3 size: 16 residues. Multiplex touch-down PCR with TRB-A/B primers amplified rearranged V-D-J TRB sequences. TCRdb re-called the multiplex PCR reads with MiXCR, one entry per CDR3 protein. The table has roughly 770 distinct CDR3 sequences, about 20% seen once; the top ten hold 35% to 45%. Peripheral blood genomic DNA, not sorted cells or RNA, was the template. General study points: Compared with age-matched healthy donors, untreated hematological or solid cancer patients showed higher blood TCR clonality.

The chain recombines TRBV12-3 or TRBV12-4 with TRBJ2-1, with TRBD2 identical over 7 bases. The clonotype comes from a human donor in good health. The sample consisted of blood. The CDR3 is CASSFQLATSYNEQFF. The CDR3 DNA reads as TGTGCCAGCAGTTTTCAACTAGCGACCTCCTACAATGAGCAGTTCTTC.